The entry below gives a single T cell receptor (beta chain) sequence along with its context. This sample was taken from a study of blood T cell repertoires in COVID-19. Sequenced by immunoSEQ multiplex PCR; TCRdb stores in-frame clones only, minus some. This table has 180,000 or so clones, over 80% appearing once. The CDR3 contains 14 residues. V lost 7 bases, J lost 8 bases, and 23 bases lay in between. From germline, CDR1 is GTSNPN and CDR2 SVGIG (reference sequence). This chain links TRBV30 with TRBJ1-2, with a tentative D call TRBD1 (6 bases). This sequence was found in a woman in her fifties or sixties who had recovered from COVID-19. The material sequenced was PBMCs or T cells enriched from blood (not recorded which). The CDR3 nucleotides read TGTGCCTTATACCTCGTAGGGGGGGCTGGAGGCTACACCTTC. This gives the protein CALYLVGGAGGYTF.